Each of the 17 T cell receptor beta chains below was sequenced from the same sample in a study of radiotherapy plus CTLA-4 blockade in lung cancer (dated by TCRdb to the late 2010s). Library prep was done by the immunoSEQ multiplex PCR assay. TCRdb retrieved this table from immuneACCESS and kept in-frame rearrangements only. Not all clones are present; in checked studies, unresolved V genes account for under half, and no reason is known for the remainder. This sample comprises tens of thousands of clones, 65% to 80% of them detected only once. The top ten constitute roughly 10% of the sample. This material consisted of peripheral blood, taken from a patient treated with radiotherapy plus ipilimumab. The receptors originated from a human donor with non-small cell lung cancer who had a complete response to radiotherapy plus ipilimumab.

The chain is built from TRBV5-1 and TRBJ2-3; D is unclear. Trimming pared 0 bases from V and 0 bases from J, leaving 5 bases between. Germline V CDR1 and CDR2: SGHRS, YFSETQ. This CDR3 has 14 amino acids. In DNA form, the CDR3 reads TGCGCCAGCAGCTTGGGGGTGAGCACAGATACGCAGTATTTT. This sequence encodes CASSLGVSTDTQYF.

The chain has TRBV4-3 and TRBJ1-2, with D tentatively TRBD1 (5 bases). The CDR3 loop spans 14 amino acids. V lost 5 bases and J lost 7, with 17 bases in between. In germline, CDR1 is LGHNA, CDR2 YSLEER. The CDR3 DNA reads as TGCGCCAGCAGCGGGGCCAGGTGGTTGGGTGGCTACACCTTC. It specifies CASSGARWLGGYTF.

The genes are TRBV27 and TRBJ2-3, with D possibly TRBD2 on 5 matching bases. The CDR3 runs 13 residues. Germline CDR1 is MNHEY and CDR2 is SMNVEV (reference sequence). V was shortened by 6 bases and J by 1 base, with 8 bases between the two germline ends. CDR3 loop: CASSRLRTDTQYF. The CDR3 nucleotides are TGTGCCAGCAGCCGACTACGCACAGATACGCAGTATTTT.

V is TRBV11-2 and J is TRBJ2-3; TRBD2 agrees at 9 bases. This CDR3 is built from 17 residues. Trimming removed 3 bases from V and 6 bases from J; junction bases left unmatched: 13. Germline V gene data show CDR1 as SGHAT and CDR2 as FQNNGV. The CDR3 DNA reads TGTGCCAGCAGCTTGGAGGCGGGGGGGTTTGGGGCGGATACGCAGTATTTT. Its translation is CASSLEAGGFGADTQYF.

This clone has just a few counts. J is TRBJ1-1 and V is TRBV7-9; TRBD1 is a possible D gene (5 bases). Germline assignment: CDR1 SEHNR and CDR2 FQNEAQ (reference sequence). V gave up 6 bases and J gave up 3 bases, with 8 bases separating them. CDR3 length: 12 residues. The CDR3 sequence: CASRLGDTEAFF. DNA for the CDR3: TGTGCCAGCAGACTGGGGGACACTGAAGCTTTCTTT.

V gene TRBV6-6 combines with J gene TRBJ1-2; 9 positions agree with TRBD1. This CDR3 contains 14 residues. V lost 5 bases and J lost 5; bases outside the gene matches: 6. CDR1 is MNHNY and CDR2 is SVGAGI in the germline V gene (reference sequence). DNA of the CDR3: TGTGCCAGCAGTCCCCCCGGGACAGGGTATGGCTACACCTTC. Its translation is CASSPPGTGYGYTF.

The CDR3 is CASTTLIGRTDTQYF. In nucleotides, the CDR3 is TGTGCCAGCACCACTCTGATTGGACGCACAGATACGCAGTATTTT. The V and J genes are TRBV27 and TRBJ2-3; no definite D call. Germline V CDR1 and CDR2: MNHEY, SMNVEV (reference sequence). The CDR3 is made up of 15 amino acids. The ends were cut back, 7 bases at V and 1 base at J, with 15 bases in the middle.

The rearrangement uses TRBV6-5 and TRBJ2-4, with 10 bases aligning to TRBD2. This CDR3 region has 13 residues. Germline-derived CDR1 and CDR2 are MNHEY and SVGAGI. The trim removed 8 bases at V and 4 bases at J, leaving 2 bases unmatched. This CDR3 reads CASYSGRKNIQYF. Here the CDR3 DNA reads TGTGCCAGCTATAGCGGGAGGAAAAACATTCAGTACTTC.

The rearrangement uses TRBV6-6 and TRBJ1-5, with D hard to call. V lost 0 bases, J lost 0 bases, and 9 bases lay in between. The CDR3 extends over 16 amino acids. Germline V gives CDR1 MNHNY, CDR2 SVGAGI (reference sequence). The CDR3 bases are TGTGCCAGCAGTTACTCCACAGCCTTTAGCAATCAGCCCCAGCATTTT. Translating gives CASSYSTAFSNQPQHF.

The V and J genes are TRBV6-5 and TRBJ1-2; no firm D call. V dropped 7 bases and J dropped 3 bases, with 15 bases sitting between them. CDR3 length equals 14 residues. Germline-derived CDR1 and CDR2 are MNHEY and SVGAGI. CDR3 DNA: TGTGCCAGCACCAGGACGGGAGGATACTATGGCTACACCTTC. It yields the protein CASTRTGGYYGYTF.

J is TRBJ1-3 and V is TRBV6-5; D not certain. The V and J ends lost 0 bases and 3 bases respectively, with 9 bases between them. CDR3 length equals 15 residues. CDR1 and CDR2 (germline): MNHEY, SVGAGI. The CDR3 loop is CASSYSRGDGNTIYF. Here the CDR3 DNA reads TGTGCCAGCAGTTACTCGCGTGGGGATGGAAACACCATATATTTT.

V usage is TRBV15 and J usage is TRBJ1-1, with D possibly being TRBD1 (5 bases). The germline gives CDR1 LNHNV, CDR2 YYDKDF (reference sequence). The ends were cut back, 0 bases at V and 2 bases at J, with 10 bases in the middle. The CDR3 contains 15 residues. The chain's CDR3 is CATSRDWQGNTEAFF. The CDR3 DNA sequence: TGTGCCACCAGCAGAGATTGGCAGGGTAACACTGAAGCTTTCTTT.

A few counts support this clone. CDR3 amino acids: CASSLASGSKLGEQFF. The CDR3 nucleotides are TGTGCCAGCAGCTTGGCTAGCGGGAGTAAGTTGGGTGAGCAGTTCTTC. The chain is built from TRBV5-6 and TRBJ2-1; 10 positions agree with TRBD2. The germline V gene has CDR1 SGHDT and CDR2 YYEEEE. Losses at the gene ends were 0 bases for V and 9 bases for J; bases not matched to a gene: 9. This CDR3 has 16 residues.

The sample holds one count of this clone. This rearrangement joins TRBV7-8 to TRBJ1-5; D not certain. The V and J ends lost 0 bases and 3 bases respectively, with 12 bases between them. Looked up from germline, CDR1 is SGHVS and CDR2 is FQNEAQ. This CDR3 region has 16 residues. CDR3 residues: CASSLASVTSNQPQHF. The CDR3 DNA reads TGTGCCAGCAGCTTAGCGTCAGTAACGTCCAATCAGCCCCAGCATTTT.

This clone occurred a few times. The J gene is TRBJ2-5, the V gene TRBV7-2; D remains ambiguous. This CDR3 contains 13 residues. V was clipped by 0 bases and J by 2 bases, with 4 bases between them. Germline assignment: CDR1 SGHTA and CDR2 FQGNSA. In nucleotides, the CDR3 is TGTGCCAGCAGCTTAGCGGTTCAAGAGACCCAGTACTTC. It yields the protein CASSLAVQETQYF.

The chain has TRBV5-6 and TRBJ2-7; 11 bases are a match to TRBD2. CDR1 and CDR2 from the germline V gene are SGHDT and YYEEEE. The CDR3 length is 17 residues. Trimming at V came to 4 bases and at J to 4 bases, leaving 13 bases not matched to a gene. The CDR3 DNA reads TGTGCCAGCAGCGTGATAGCGGGGGGGCCAAATCCTTACGAGCAGTACTTC. It translates to CASSVIAGGPNPYEQYF.

The chain joins TRBV5-8 to TRBJ1-2, with D possibly being TRBD1 (5 bases). Germline V gives CDR1 SGHTS, CDR2 YDEGEE. The V gene lost 4 bases and the J gene lost 8 bases, with 24 bases spanning the gap. The CDR3 consists of 16 residues. The CDR3 here is CASSRPRPLNSGGYTF. The CDR3 DNA reads as TGTGCCAGCAGCCGTCCCAGGCCCCTTAATTCAGGGGGCTACACCTTC.